This is a list of T cell receptor beta chains from one sample in a study of Graves' ophthalmopathy and Graves' hyperthyroidism. TCRdb passed the multiplex PCR reads through MiXCR, listing each CDR3 protein once. Of 200,000 to 300,000 distinct CDR3 sequences listed, around 45% are singletons. Sequencing was done on a sample of peripheral blood. Source of these receptors: an adult man with Graves' ophthalmopathy. Both conserved end residues are part of each CDR3. The D gene is left open where the match is weak. Size is stated for part of the rows, as once, few or many counts, or as a class when the clone is expanded.

16,TRBD1,.,TRBV9,TRBJ1-5,TGTGCCAGCAGTTACTCGACAGGGGCTAGCAATCAGCCCCAGCATTTT,CASSYSTGASNQPQHF
15,TRBD1,few,TRBV2,TRBJ2-2,TGTGCCAGCAGTGCGACAGGGCTGAACACCGGGGAGCTGTTTTTT,CASSATGLNTGELFF
12,.,.,TRBV7-3,TRBJ1-3,TGTGCCAGCAGTGAACAGGGAAACACCATATATTTT,CASSEQGNTIYF
14,.,once,TRBV5-5,TRBJ1-1,TGTGCCAGCAGCTTGGAGTCAGAACACACTGAAGCTTTCTTT,CASSLESEHTEAFF
15,.,.,TRBV5-4,TRBJ1-1,TGTGCCAGCAGCTTGGTTGGGGGTAGGAACACTGAAGCTTTCTTT,CASSLVGGRNTEAFF
16,.,.,TRBV6-2/TRBV6-3,TRBJ1-1,TGTGCCAGCAGTTACCCGGCGGGCACCTCGAACACTGAAGCTTTCTTT,CASSYPAGTSNTEAFF
10,.,many,TRBV29-1,TRBJ2-7,TGCAGCGTTTTGAAGGGCGAGCAGTACTTC,CSVLKGEQYF
16,.,.,TRBV7-2,TRBJ1-6,TGTGCCAGCAGCTTAGCGCCGGGACAAAATAATTCACCCCTCCACTTT,CASSLAPGQNNSPLHF
14,.,.,TRBV7-3,TRBJ1-1,TGTGCCAGCAGTGAACGGGGGCAAAGGACTGAAGCTTTCTTT,CASSERGQRTEAFF
16,.,.,TRBV19,TRBJ2-6,TGTGCCAGTAGTATAGACAGGGGCTCTGGGGCCAACGTCCTGACTTTC,CASSIDRGSGANVLTF
14,.,.,TRBV2,TRBJ2-7,TGTGCCAGCAGCTCCGCTACTACCCCCTACGAGCAGTACTTC,CASSSATTPYEQYF
16,TRBD1,.,TRBV2,TRBJ2-6,TGTGCCAGCAGTCCCACAGGGGAGAACGGGGCCAACGTCCTGACTTTC,CASSPTGENGANVLTF
15,.,.,TRBV9,TRBJ1-2,TGTGCCAGCACCTCCTCCGACGGGAATAACTATGGCTACACCTTC,CASTSSDGNNYGYTF
14,TRBD2,.,TRBV10-2,TRBJ2-5,TGCGCCAGCAATAGCGGGGGTATTCAAGAGACCCAGTACTTC,CASNSGGIQETQYF
13,.,.,TRBV14,TRBJ1-5,TGTGCCAGCAGCCAAAACATCAATCAGCCCCAGCATTTT,CASSQNINQPQHF
15,.,.,TRBV6-5,TRBJ1-5,TGTGCCAGCAGTTACTCGACAGCGGGCAATCAGCCCCAGCATTTT,CASSYSTAGNQPQHF
14,.,few,TRBV10-2,TRBJ2-7,TGTGCCAGCAGCATCTCGACAGGACCCTACGAGCAGTACTTC,CASSISTGPYEQYF
14,.,once,TRBV19,TRBJ2-7,TGTGCCAGTAGACCCAACACACGGAGGTACGAGCAGTACTTC,CASRPNTRRYEQYF
14,.,.,TRBV9,TRBJ1-3,TGTGCCAGCAGCGTACACACCGGGACCGACACCATATATTTT,CASSVHTGTDTIYF
16,.,.,TRBV2,TRBJ2-7,TGTGCCAGCAGTTACTCGGGGGTCCCGGGCTCCTACGAGCAGTACTTC,CASSYSGVPGSYEQYF
17,TRBD2,.,TRBV11-2,TRBJ2-2,TGTGCCAGCACCCGAGAACTAGCGGGGGGCTTCACCGGGGAGCTGTTTTTT,CASTRELAGGFTGELFF
16,.,.,TRBV20-1,TRBJ1-1,TGCAGTGCTAGAGATTTTGGCCGGGACACGAACACTGAAGCTTTCTTT,CSARDFGRDTNTEAFF
15,TRBD1,few,TRBV2,TRBJ1-5,TGTGCCAGCAGTGAAAACAGGGGAAGCAATCAGCCCCAGCATTTT,CASSENRGSNQPQHF
15,TRBD1,.,TRBV7-9,TRBJ2-2,TGTGCCAGCAGCTTGTTGACAGGGGTCACCGGGGAGCTGTTTTTT,CASSLLTGVTGELFF
15,TRBD1,.,TRBV24-1,TRBJ1-5,TGTGCCAGTAGTATAAGGGGACAGGGAAATCAGCCCCAGCATTTT,CASSIRGQGNQPQHF
16,TRBD2,.,TRBV7-8,TRBJ2-5,TGTGCCAGCTCGAAACGAACCGGGACTAGCCGAGAGACCCAGTACTTC,CASSKRTGTSRETQYF
15,.,.,TRBV7-2,TRBJ2-7,TGTGCCAGCGGCTTAGCTAGGGACCGTCGCTACGAGCAGTACTTC,CASGLARDRRYEQYF
16,.,.,TRBV7-9,TRBJ2-5,TGTGCCAGCAGCTACAGGGTCCCCTCAGCTATCGAGACCCAGTACTTC,CASSYRVPSAIETQYF
11,.,.,TRBV7-2,TRBJ2-7,TGTGCCAGCAGCTTAATTGACGAGCAGTACTTC,CASSLIDEQYF
14,.,few,TRBV12-3/TRBV12-4,TRBJ1-2,TGTGCCAGCAGTCCCGACAGGTACGACTATGGCTACACCTTC,CASSPDRYDYGYTF
12,.,.,TRBV7-2,TRBJ2-3,TGTGCCAGCATATATGGTACAGATACGCAGTATTTT,CASIYGTDTQYF
14,.,.,TRBV10-2,TRBJ2-5,TGTGCCAGCAGCCAGGCGGGACAGCAAGAGACCCAGTACTTC,CASSQAGQQETQYF
13,.,.,TRBV11-2,TRBJ2-7,TGTGCCAGCAGCTCAGAATTCCGCAACGAGCAGTACTTC,CASSSEFRNEQYF
16,TRBD1,.,TRBV6-5,TRBJ1-5,TGTGCCAGCAGTCCACAGGGGGCTGGGAGCAATCAGCCCCAGCATTTT,CASSPQGAGSNQPQHF
11,.,few,TRBV29-1,TRBJ1-2,TGCAGCGTCCCAAAGAACTATGGCTACACCTTC,CSVPKNYGYTF
15,.,few,TRBV20-1,TRBJ1-5,TGCAGTGCTAGAGGGGAGGACTGGAGCAATCAGCCCCAGCATTTT,CSARGEDWSNQPQHF
13,.,few,TRBV7-2,TRBJ2-7,TGTGCCAGCAGCTCTACAGGTACCTACGAGCAGTACTTC,CASSSTGTYEQYF
14,TRBD1,few,TRBV13,TRBJ2-5,TGTGCCAGCAGCTACGGACAGGGTGGAGAGACCCAGTACTTC,CASSYGQGGETQYF
15,.,.,TRBV9,TRBJ2-5,TGTGCCAGCTCACCCGGGGCGGGAAACCAAGAGACCCAGTACTTC,CASSPGAGNQETQYF
15,.,.,TRBV7-2,TRBJ2-2,TGTGCCAGCAGCCGGGGTCGCTCGAACACCGGGGAGCTGTTTTTT,CASSRGRSNTGELFF
15,.,few,TRBV5-4,TRBJ1-2,TGTGCCAGCACCGGACAGAAGCAGACTAACTATGGCTACACCTTC,CASTGQKQTNYGYTF
15,.,.,TRBV4-1,TRBJ1-1,TGCGCCAGCAGCCCTAGAGGACAGACGAACACTGAAGCTTTCTTT,CASSPRGQTNTEAFF
14,TRBD1,.,TRBV19,TRBJ1-5,TGTGCCAGTAGTATCCCAGGGGGCGGTCAGCCCCAGCATTTT,CASSIPGGGQPQHF
15,TRBD2,once,TRBV10-3,TRBJ2-7,TGTGCCATCGCCCCGGGACTAGCGGGAGAAGGGGAGCAGTACTTC,CAIAPGLAGEGEQYF
15,.,once,TRBV2,TRBJ2-7,TGTGCCAGCAGGTTTCTCGCGGGTTTATCCTACGAGCAGTACTTC,CASRFLAGLSYEQYF
13,.,.,TRBV7-9,TRBJ2-5,TGTGCCAGCAGCTGGGATCAACAAGAGACCCAGTACTTC,CASSWDQQETQYF
15,TRBD2,many,TRBV10-2,TRBJ2-5,TGCGCCAGCAGTGAGGGTCTAGCGGGAGGGGAGACCCAGTACTTC,CASSEGLAGGETQYF
16,TRBD1,.,TRBV5-1,TRBJ1-6,TGTGCCAGCAGCTTATATCCCGGACAGGGGAATTCACCCCTCCACTTT,CASSLYPGQGNSPLHF
15,TRBD1,few,TRBV12-3/TRBV12-4,TRBJ2-7,TGTGCCAGCAGCCCAGGACAGGGTAGACGCTACGAGCAGTACTTC,CASSPGQGRRYEQYF
11,.,.,TRBV28,TRBJ2-5,TGTGCCAGCAGGTCGGAAGAGACCCAGTACTTC,CASRSEETQYF
13,TRBD1,few,TRBV20-1,TRBJ1-4,TGCAGTGCTAGGCGGACAGGGGATGGAAAACTGTTTTTT,CSARRTGDGKLFF
19,TRBD1,few,TRBV7-9,TRBJ2-6,TGTGCCAGCAGCTTAGGGAAGTTAACAGGGGGGCCTGGGGCCAACGTCCTGACTTTC,CASSLGKLTGGPGANVLTF
17,TRBD1,.,TRBV29-1,TRBJ1-1,TGCAGCGTAGACTCGTTGGGGGGAAGACAGGGTCGCACTGAAGCTTTCTTT,CSVDSLGGRQGRTEAFF
13,.,many,TRBV24-1,TRBJ1-5,TGTGCCACCTCGGGACCAAGCAATCAGCCCCAGCATTTT,CATSGPSNQPQHF
15,.,.,TRBV5-5,TRBJ2-5,TGTGCCAGCAGCTTACTGGGACACGCACTGAAGACCCAGTACTTC,CASSLLGHALKTQYF
13,.,.,TRBV9,TRBJ1-2,TGTGCCAGCAGCGTGGCAGCACACTATGGCTACACCTTC,CASSVAAHYGYTF
11,.,.,TRBV20-1,TRBJ1-2,TGCAGTGCCATCGGACAGAATGGCTACATCTTC,CSAIGQNGYIF
15,.,.,TRBV7-2,TRBJ2-1,TGTGCCAGCAGCCGTCTCCCTCCCATATACAATGAGCAGTTCTTC,CASSRLPPIYNEQFF
13,.,many,TRBV19,TRBJ1-2,TGTGCCAGTAGTTCAGGACTTACCTATGGCTACACCTTC,CASSSGLTYGYTF
13,.,.,TRBV7-2,TRBJ1-5,TGTGCCAGCCAATCGGTCTCCAATCAGCCCCAGCATTTT,CASQSVSNQPQHF